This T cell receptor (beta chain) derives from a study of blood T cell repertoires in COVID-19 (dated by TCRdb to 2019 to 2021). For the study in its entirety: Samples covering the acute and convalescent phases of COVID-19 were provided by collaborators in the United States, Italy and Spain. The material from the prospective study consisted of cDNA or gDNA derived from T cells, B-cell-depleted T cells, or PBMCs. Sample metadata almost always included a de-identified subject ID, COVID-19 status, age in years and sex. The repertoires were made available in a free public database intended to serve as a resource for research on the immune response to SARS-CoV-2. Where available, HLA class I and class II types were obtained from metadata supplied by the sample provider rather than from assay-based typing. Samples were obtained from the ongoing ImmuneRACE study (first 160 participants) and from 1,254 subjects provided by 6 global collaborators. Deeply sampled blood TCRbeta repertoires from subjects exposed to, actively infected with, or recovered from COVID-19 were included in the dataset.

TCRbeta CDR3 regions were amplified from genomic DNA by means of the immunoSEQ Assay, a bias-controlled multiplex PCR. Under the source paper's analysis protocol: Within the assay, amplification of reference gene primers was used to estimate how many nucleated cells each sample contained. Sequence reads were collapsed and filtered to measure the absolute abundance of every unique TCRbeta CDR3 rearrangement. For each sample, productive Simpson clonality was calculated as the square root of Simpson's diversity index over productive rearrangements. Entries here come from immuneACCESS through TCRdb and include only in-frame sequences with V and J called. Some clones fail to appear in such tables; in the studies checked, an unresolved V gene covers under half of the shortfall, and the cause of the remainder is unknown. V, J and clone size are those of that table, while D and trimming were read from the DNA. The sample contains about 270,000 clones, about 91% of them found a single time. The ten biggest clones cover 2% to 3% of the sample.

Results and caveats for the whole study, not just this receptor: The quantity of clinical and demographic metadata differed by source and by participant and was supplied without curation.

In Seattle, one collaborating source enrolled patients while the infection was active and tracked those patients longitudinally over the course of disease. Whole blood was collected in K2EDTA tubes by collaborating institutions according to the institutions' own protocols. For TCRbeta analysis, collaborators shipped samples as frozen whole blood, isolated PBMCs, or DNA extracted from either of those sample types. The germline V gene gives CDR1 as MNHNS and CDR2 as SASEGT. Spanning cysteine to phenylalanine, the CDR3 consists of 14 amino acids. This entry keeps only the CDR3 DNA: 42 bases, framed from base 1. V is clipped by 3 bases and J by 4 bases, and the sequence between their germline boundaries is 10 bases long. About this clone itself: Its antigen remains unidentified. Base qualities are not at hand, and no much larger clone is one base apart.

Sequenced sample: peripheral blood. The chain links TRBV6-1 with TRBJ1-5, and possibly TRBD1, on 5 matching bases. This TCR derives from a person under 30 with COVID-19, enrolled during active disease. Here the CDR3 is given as CASSDHKGNQPQHF. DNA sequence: TGTGCCAGCAGTGATCACAAGGGGAATCAGCCCCAGCATTTT.